Listed here are 18 T cell receptor beta chains from one sample, sequenced in a study of cytomegalovirus exposure and HLA in healthy donors. The PCR ran on 60 Vbeta and 13 Jbeta primers. Produced via immunoSEQ multiplex PCR; TCRdb's table is partial and in-frame only. The sample yields over 40,000 clones, 77% seen once. Input material: PBMCs. The source is a woman between 35 and 50 years old in good health and CMV-seropositive.

The chain joins TRBV13 to TRBJ1-2; 8 positions match TRBD1. Trimming at V came to 0 bases and at J to 4 bases, leaving 7 bases not matched to a gene. Germline V CDR1 and CDR2: PRHDT, FYEKMQ (reference sequence). This CDR3 spans 16 amino acids. CDR3 nucleotide sequence: TGTGCCAGCAGCTTAGGCAGGGGGCGCGGTGGCTATGGCTACACCTTC. Translating gives CASSLGRGRGGYGYTF.

The chain combines TRBV7-9 with TRBJ1-1, with 7 bases identical to TRBD1. Trimming cost V 5 bases and J 1 base; bases outside gene matches: 4. CDR3 length: 14 amino acids. CDR1 is SEHNR and CDR2 is FQNEAQ in the germline V gene (reference sequence). CDR3 residues: CASSRQGENTEAFF. DNA of the CDR3: TGTGCCAGCAGCCGACAGGGAGAGAACACTGAAGCTTTCTTT.

V gene TRBV6-5 combines with J gene TRBJ2-3; TRBD1 aligns across 7 bases. The CDR3 has 15 amino acids. Germline CDR1 is MNHEY and CDR2 is SVGAGI. Trimming at V came to 0 bases and at J to 4 bases, leaving 4 bases not matched to a gene. DNA of the CDR3: TGTGCCAGCAGTTACTCAAACAGGGGACCAGATACGCAGTATTTT. Protein: CASSYSNRGPDTQYF.

The rearrangement links TRBV11-2 to TRBJ2-1; 14 bases align to TRBD2. CDR1 and CDR2 from the germline V gene are SGHAT and FQNNGV. The CDR3 is made up of 19 amino acids. J was trimmed by 7 bases and V by 2 bases; bases with no gene match: 13. The CDR3 loop is CASSLLGLTSGGARNEQFF. CDR3 nucleotides: TGTGCCAGCAGCTTATTAGGCCTGACTAGCGGGGGGGCAAGGAATGAGCAGTTCTTC.

V gene TRBV4-1 combines with J gene TRBJ2-3; 10 bases match TRBD2. The length of the CDR3 is 17 residues. The V gene's germline CDR1 is MGHRA and CDR2 YSYEKL. V trimming: 1 base; J trimming: 3 bases; junction bases outside the gene matches: 7. The CDR3 loop is CASSQARTSGITDTQYF. The CDR3 DNA reads TGCGCCAGCAGCCAAGCCCGGACTAGCGGAATAACAGATACGCAGTATTTT.

A word on this clone: A junction boundary mismatches the germline segment, possibly from a read error. The genes are TRBV6-5 and TRBJ1-1, with 11 bases that match TRBD1. The CDR3 loop spans 16 amino acids. Germline V lookup: CDR1 MNHEY, CDR2 SVGAGI. The chain's CDR3 is CASSWISGQGGTEAFF. The CDR3 bases are TGTGCCAGTAGTTGGATTTCGGGACAGGGGGGGACTGAAGCTTTCTTT.

This clone was seen only once. The rearrangement uses TRBV2 and TRBJ2-7; 7 bases align to TRBD1. CDR1 is SNHLY and CDR2 is FYNNEI in the germline V gene. V was pared by 6 bases and J by 4 bases, with 9 bases of the junction left unmatched. The CDR3 is 14 amino acids. In DNA form, the CDR3 reads TGTGCCAGCAGGGGGCTGGGACAGATTTACGAGCAGTACTTC. This gives the protein CASRGLGQIYEQYF.

The chain carries TRBV6-5 and TRBJ2-7; D possibly corresponds to TRBD2 (6 bases). This CDR3 is 13 amino acids long. The germline CDR1 and CDR2 sequences are MNHEY and SVGAGI. The V end was cut by 7 bases, the J end by 3 bases, with 13 bases between. The CDR3 protein is CASKRAGYYEQYF. As DNA, the CDR3 is TGTGCCAGCAAACGGGCGGGGTACTACGAGCAGTACTTC.

The rearrangement uses TRBV30 and TRBJ1-2, with a weak D call TRBD1 (6 bases). V dropped 0 bases and J dropped 8 bases, with 10 bases sitting between them. Germline V CDR1 and CDR2: GTSNPN, SVGIG (reference sequence). This CDR3 is built from 12 residues. CDR3 in amino acids: CAWSVQGLGYTF. In DNA, the CDR3 is TGTGCCTGGAGTGTGCAGGGGTTGGGCTACACCTTC. The whole variable domain, remainder taken from reference TRBV30 and TRBJ1-2, is SQTIHQWPATLVQPVGSPLSLECTVEGTSNPNLYWYRQAAGRGLQLLFYSVGIGQISSEVPQNLSASRPQDRQFILSSKKLLLSDSGFYLCAWSVQGLGYTFGSGTRLTVV.

CDR3 sequence: CASSYSGGNTEAFF. The CDR3 region has the DNA TGTGCCAGCAGTTACTCGGGGGGGAACACTGAAGCTTTCTTT. The chain joins TRBV6-6 to TRBJ1-1; D is perhaps TRBD1 (5 bases). V lost 0 bases and J 1 base, leaving 6 bases between the germline ends. Germline V gene sequence: CDR1 MNHNY, CDR2 SVGAGI (reference sequence). The CDR3 consists of 14 residues.

The J gene is TRBJ2-3, the V gene TRBV2, with a possible D match to TRBD2 (6 bases). Trimming took 0 bases from V and 1 from J, leaving 8 bases between them. The CDR3 is made up of 15 amino acids. CDR1 and CDR2 from the germline V gene are SNHLY and FYNNEI. The CDR3 region has the DNA TGTGCCAGCAGTGAAGCGCGGGGCGGCACAGATACGCAGTATTTT. The encoded protein is CASSEARGGTDTQYF.

The chain uses TRBV6-4 and TRBJ1-1; D is perhaps TRBD1 (6 bases). V was clipped by 6 bases and J by 2 bases, with 13 bases between them. This CDR3 is built from 14 residues. The germline V gene encodes CDR1 MRHNA and CDR2 SNTAGT. CDR3 DNA sequence: TGTGCCAGCAGCCACAGGGACCCAAACACTGAAGCTTTCTTT. It translates to CASSHRDPNTEAFF.

The chain has TRBV28 and TRBJ2-4; D may be TRBD1 (6 bases). The V gene's germline CDR1 is MDHEN and CDR2 SYDVKM. This CDR3 spans 12 amino acids. Trimming pared 6 bases from V and 12 bases from J, leaving 15 bases between. The CDR3 bases are TGTGCCAGCAGGGATGGACAGAGAGGTCAGTACTTC. Encoded protein: CASRDGQRGQYF.

The V and J genes are TRBV4-1 and TRBJ1-1; tentatively, D is TRBD1 (5 bases). Trimming shortened V by 4 bases and J by 1 base, and 13 bases separated the two germline ends. Looked up from germline, CDR1 is MGHRA and CDR2 is YSYEKL. The CDR3 consists of 15 residues. The DNA of the CDR3 is TGCGCCAGCAGCCTCAGGGACTCGAGGAACACTGAAGCTTTCTTT. Encoded protein: CASSLRDSRNTEAFF.

V usage is TRBV25-1 and J usage is TRBJ2-7; D call uncertain. The CDR3 is made up of 12 amino acids. The V end lost 3 bases, the J end lost 2 bases, and 5 bases lay between the germline ends. Germline CDR1 MGHDK, CDR2 SYGVNS. The CDR3 DNA reads TGTGCCAGCAGTGACAGGCCCTACGAGCAGTACTTC. It yields the protein CASSDRPYEQYF.

The CDR3 DNA reads as TGTGCCAGCAGCCCCCTCCTTAAAGCGGGGGGCCAGGATACAGATACGCAGTATTTT. Translation: CASSPLLKAGGQDTDTQYF. This sequence joins TRBV7-2 and TRBJ2-3, with TRBD2 identical over 9 bases. CDR1 SGHTA and CDR2 FQGNSA come from the germline V gene. V trimming: 5 bases; J trimming: 3 bases; junction bases outside the gene matches: 18. There are 19 residues in the CDR3.

The genes are TRBV5-1 and TRBJ1-1, with D possibly TRBD1 on 6 matching bases. The ends were cut back, 7 bases at V and 3 bases at J, with 13 bases in the middle. CDR3 length: 13 amino acids. The germline V gene has CDR1 SGHRS and CDR2 YFSETQ. The CDR3 loop reads CASGTGGDTEAFF. Written as DNA, the CDR3 is TGCGCCAGCGGGACGGGGGGCGACACTGAAGCTTTCTTT.

This clone has just one count. The rearrangement uses TRBV4-1 and TRBJ2-1; 7 bases agree with TRBD1. CDR1 is MGHRA and CDR2 is YSYEKL in the germline V gene. V dropped 1 base and J dropped 6; count of bases not matched to a gene: 0. The CDR3 is 13 amino acids. CDR3 sequence reads: CASSQGQGNEQFF. DNA of the CDR3: TGCGCCAGCAGCCAAGGACAGGGCAATGAGCAGTTCTTC.